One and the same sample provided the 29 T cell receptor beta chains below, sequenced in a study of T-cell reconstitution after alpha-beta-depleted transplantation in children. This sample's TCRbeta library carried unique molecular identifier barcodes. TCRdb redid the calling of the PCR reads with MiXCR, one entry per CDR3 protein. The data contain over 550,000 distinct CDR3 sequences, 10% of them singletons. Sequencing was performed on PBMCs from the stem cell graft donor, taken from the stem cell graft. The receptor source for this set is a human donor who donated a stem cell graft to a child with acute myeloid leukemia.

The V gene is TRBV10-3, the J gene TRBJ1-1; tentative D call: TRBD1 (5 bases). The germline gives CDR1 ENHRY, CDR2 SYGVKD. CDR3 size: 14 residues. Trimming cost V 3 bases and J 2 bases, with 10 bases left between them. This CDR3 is CAISDLGTNTEAFF. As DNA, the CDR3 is TGTGCCATCAGTGATTTAGGGACTAACACTGAAGCTTTCTTT.

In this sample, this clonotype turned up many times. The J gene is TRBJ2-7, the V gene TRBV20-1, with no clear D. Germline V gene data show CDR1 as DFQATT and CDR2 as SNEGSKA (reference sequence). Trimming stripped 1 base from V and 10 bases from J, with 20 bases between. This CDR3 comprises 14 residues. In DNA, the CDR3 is TGCAGTGCTAGAGTGGCCGAAACCGTCAGCGATCAGTACTTC. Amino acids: CSARVAETVSDQYF.

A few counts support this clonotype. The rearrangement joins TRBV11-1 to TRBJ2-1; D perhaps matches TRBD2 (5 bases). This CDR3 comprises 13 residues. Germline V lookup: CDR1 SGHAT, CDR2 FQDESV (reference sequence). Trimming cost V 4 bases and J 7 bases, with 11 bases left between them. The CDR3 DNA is TGTGCCAGCAGCTCAGAACCGGGAAATGAGCAGTTCTTC. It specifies CASSSEPGNEQFF.

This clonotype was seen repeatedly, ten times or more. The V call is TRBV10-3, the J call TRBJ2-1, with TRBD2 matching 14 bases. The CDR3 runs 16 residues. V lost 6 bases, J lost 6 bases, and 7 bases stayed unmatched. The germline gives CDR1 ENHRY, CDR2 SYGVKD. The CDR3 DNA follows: TGTGCCATCAGCGATAAGACTAGCGGGAGGGGCAATGAGCAGTTCTTC. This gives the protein CAISDKTSGRGNEQFF.

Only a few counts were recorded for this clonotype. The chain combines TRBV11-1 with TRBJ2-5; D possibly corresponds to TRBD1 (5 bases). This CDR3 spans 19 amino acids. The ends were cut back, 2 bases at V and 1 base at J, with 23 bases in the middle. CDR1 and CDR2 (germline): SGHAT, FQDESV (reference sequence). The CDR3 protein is CASSLKGFMAGWAQETQYF. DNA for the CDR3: TGTGCCAGCAGCTTAAAAGGGTTTATGGCAGGGTGGGCCCAAGAGACCCAGTACTTC.

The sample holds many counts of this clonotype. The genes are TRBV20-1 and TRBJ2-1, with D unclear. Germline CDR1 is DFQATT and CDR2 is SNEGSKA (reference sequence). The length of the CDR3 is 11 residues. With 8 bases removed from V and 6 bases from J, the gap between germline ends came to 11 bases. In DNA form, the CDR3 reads TGCAGTACCCTTAGCAGCAATGAGCAGTTCTTC. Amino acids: CSTLSSNEQFF.

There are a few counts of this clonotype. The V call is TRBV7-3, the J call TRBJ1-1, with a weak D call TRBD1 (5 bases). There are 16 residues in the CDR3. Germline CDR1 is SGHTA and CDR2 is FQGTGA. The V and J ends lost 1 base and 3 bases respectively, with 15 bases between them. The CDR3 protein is CASSLNPYKGDTEAFF. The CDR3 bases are TGTGCCAGCAGCTTAAACCCTTATAAAGGGGACACTGAAGCTTTCTTT.

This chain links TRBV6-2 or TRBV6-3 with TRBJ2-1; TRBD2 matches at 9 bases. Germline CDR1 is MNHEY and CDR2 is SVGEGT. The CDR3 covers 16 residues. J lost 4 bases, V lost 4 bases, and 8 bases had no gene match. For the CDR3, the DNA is TGTGCCAGCAGTTCTGTAGCGGGAGTTGGGTACAATGAGCAGTTCTTC. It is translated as CASSSVAGVGYNEQFF.

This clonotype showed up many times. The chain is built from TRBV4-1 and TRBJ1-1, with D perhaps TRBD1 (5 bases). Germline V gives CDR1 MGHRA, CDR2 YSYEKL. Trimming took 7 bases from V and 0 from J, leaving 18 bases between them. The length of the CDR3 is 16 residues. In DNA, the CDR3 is TGCGCCAGCACCCCCGTGGGAAGGACATTGAACACTGAAGCTTTCTTT. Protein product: CASTPVGRTLNTEAFF.

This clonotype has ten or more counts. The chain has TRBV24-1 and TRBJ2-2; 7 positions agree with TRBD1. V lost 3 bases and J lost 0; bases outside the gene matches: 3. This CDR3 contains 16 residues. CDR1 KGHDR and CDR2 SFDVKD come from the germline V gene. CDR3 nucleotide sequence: TGTGCCACCAGTGATCCCGGGACAGCGAACACCGGGGAGCTGTTTTTT. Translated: CATSDPGTANTGELFF.

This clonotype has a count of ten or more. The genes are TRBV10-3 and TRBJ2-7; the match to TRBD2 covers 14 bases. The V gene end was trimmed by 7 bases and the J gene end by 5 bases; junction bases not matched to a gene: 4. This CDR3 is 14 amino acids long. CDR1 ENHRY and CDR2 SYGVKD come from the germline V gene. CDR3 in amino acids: CAITGTSGSHEQYF. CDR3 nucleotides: TGTGCCATCACCGGGACTAGCGGGAGTCACGAGCAGTACTTC.

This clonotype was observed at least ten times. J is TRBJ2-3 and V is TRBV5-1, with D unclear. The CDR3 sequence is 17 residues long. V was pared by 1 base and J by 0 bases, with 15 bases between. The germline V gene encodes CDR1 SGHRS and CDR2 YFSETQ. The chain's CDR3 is CASSLTSDRTSTDTQYF. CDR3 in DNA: TGCGCCAGCAGCTTGACCTCAGACCGCACTAGCACAGATACGCAGTATTTT.

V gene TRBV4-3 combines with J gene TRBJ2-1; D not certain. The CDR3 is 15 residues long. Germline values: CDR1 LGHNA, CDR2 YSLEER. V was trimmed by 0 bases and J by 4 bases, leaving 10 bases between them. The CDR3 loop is CASSQDMAIYNEQFF. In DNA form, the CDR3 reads TGCGCCAGCAGCCAAGATATGGCTATTTACAATGAGCAGTTCTTC.

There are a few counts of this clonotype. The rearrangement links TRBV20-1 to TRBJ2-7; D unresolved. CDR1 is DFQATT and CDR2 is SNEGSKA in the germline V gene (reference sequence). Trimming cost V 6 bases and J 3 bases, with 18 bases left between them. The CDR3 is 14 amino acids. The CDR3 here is CSATRPTPLYEQYF. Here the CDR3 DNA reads TGCAGTGCAACCCGACCCACCCCCCTCTACGAGCAGTACTTC.

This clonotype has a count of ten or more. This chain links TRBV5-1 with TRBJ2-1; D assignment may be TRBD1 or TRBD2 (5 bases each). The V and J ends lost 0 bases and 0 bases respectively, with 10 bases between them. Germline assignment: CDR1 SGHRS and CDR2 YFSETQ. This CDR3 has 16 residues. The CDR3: CASSLVPGGSYNEQFF. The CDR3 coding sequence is TGCGCCAGCAGCTTGGTTCCTGGGGGCTCCTACAATGAGCAGTTCTTC. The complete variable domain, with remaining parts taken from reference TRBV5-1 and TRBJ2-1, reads KAGVTQTPRYLIKTRGQQVTLSCSPISGHRSVSWYQQTPGQGLQFLFEYFSETQRNKGNFPGRFSGRQFSNSRSEMNVSTLELGDSALYLCASSLVPGGSYNEQFFGPGTRLTVL.

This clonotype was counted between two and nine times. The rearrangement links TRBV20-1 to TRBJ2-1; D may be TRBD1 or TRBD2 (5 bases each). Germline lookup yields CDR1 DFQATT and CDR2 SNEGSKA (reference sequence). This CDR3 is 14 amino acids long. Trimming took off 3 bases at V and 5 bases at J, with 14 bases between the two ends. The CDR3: CSASGRRGHNEQFF. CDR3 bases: TGCAGTGCTAGCGGACGAAGGGGACACAATGAGCAGTTCTTC.

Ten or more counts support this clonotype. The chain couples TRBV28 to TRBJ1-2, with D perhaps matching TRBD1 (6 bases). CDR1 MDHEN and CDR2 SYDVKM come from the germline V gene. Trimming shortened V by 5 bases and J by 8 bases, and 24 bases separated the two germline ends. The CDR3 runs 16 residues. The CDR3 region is CASSITPRGQGGGYTF. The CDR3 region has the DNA TGTGCCAGCAGTATTACCCCCCGGGGGCAGGGTGGAGGCTACACCTTC.

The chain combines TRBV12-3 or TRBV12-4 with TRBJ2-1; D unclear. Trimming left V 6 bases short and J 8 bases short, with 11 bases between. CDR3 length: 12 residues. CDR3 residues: CASRGYTYEQFF. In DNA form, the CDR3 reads TGTGCCAGCAGGGGTTACACGTATGAGCAGTTCTTC.

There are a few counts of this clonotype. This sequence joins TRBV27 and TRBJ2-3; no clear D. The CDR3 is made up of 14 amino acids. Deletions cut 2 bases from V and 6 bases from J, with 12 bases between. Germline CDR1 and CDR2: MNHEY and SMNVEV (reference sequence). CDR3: CASSLNRKTDTQYF. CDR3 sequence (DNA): TGTGCCAGCAGTTTAAATCGGAAAACGGATACGCAGTATTTT.

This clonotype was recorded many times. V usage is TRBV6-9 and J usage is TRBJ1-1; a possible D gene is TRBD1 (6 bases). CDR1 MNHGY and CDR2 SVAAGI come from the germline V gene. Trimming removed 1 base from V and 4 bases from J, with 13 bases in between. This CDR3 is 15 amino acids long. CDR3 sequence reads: CASSYLGAIRTEAFF. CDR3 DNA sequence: TGTGCCAGCAGTTATTTGGGGGCGATTCGCACTGAAGCTTTCTTT.

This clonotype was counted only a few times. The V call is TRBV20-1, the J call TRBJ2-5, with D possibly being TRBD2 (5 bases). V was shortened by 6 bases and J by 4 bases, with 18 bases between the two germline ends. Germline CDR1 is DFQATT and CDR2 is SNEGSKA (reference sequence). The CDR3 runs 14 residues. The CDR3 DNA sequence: TGCAGTGCCCCCCGTTTCGGAGAGGGAGAGACCCAGTACTTC. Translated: CSAPRFGEGETQYF.

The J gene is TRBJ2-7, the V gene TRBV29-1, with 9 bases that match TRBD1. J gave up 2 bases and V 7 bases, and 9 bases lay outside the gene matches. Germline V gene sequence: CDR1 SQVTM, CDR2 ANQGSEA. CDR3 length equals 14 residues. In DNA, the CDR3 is TGCAGCGGGACTGCCGGGACAGGGACCTACGAGCAGTACTTC. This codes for CSGTAGTGTYEQYF.

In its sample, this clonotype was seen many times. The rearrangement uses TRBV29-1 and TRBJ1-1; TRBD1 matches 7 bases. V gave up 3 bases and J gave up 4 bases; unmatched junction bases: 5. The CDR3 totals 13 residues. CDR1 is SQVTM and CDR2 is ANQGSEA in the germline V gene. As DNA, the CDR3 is TGCAGCGTTGAGGGATCAGGGGGCACTGAAGCTTTCTTT. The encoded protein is CSVEGSGGTEAFF.

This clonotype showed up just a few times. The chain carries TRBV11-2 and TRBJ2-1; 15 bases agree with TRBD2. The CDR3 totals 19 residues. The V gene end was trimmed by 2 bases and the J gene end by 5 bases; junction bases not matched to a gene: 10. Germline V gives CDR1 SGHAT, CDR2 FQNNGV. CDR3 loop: CASSLPQGTSGRSDNEQFF. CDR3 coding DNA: TGTGCCAGCAGCTTACCTCAAGGGACTAGCGGGAGGTCTGACAATGAGCAGTTCTTC.

CDR3 in amino acids: CASSGAADTQYF. The CDR3, as DNA: TGTGCCAGCAGCGGGGCGGCAGATACGCAGTATTTT. The V call is TRBV7-9, the J call TRBJ2-3, with D perhaps matching TRBD1 (5 bases). Per the germline V gene, CDR1 is SEHNR and CDR2 is FQNEAQ (reference sequence). V shed 5 bases and J shed 4 bases, with 7 bases lying between them. The CDR3 is 12 residues long.

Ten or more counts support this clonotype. The CDR3 DNA reads as TGTGCCAGCAGCCTGGGGACTAGCGCAGGGGAAGAGACCCAGTACTTC. Amino acids: CASSLGTSAGEETQYF. The chain is built from TRBV7-6 and TRBJ2-5; 10 nucleotides line up with TRBD2. The trim removed 5 bases at V and 3 bases at J, leaving 9 bases unmatched. Germline V CDR1 and CDR2: SGHVS, FNYEAQ. There are 16 residues in the CDR3. Full variable domain (rest looked up from reference TRBV7-6 and TRBJ2-5): GAGVSQSPRYKVTKRGQDVALRCDPISGHVSLYWYRQALGQGPEFLTYFNYEAQQDKSGLPNDRFSAERPEGSISTLTIQRTEQRDSAMYRCASSLGTSAGEETQYFGPGTRLLVL.

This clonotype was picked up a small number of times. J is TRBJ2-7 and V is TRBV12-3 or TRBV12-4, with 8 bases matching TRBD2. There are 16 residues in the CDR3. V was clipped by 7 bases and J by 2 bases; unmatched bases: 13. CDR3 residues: CASTFTSGRRAYEQYF. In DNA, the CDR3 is TGTGCCAGCACCTTCACTAGCGGCCGAAGGGCCTACGAGCAGTACTTC.

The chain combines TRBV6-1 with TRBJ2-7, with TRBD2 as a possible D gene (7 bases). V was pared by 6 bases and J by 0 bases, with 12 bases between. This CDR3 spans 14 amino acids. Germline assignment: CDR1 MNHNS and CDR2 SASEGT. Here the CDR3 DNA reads TGTGCCAGCAGCGGGGGGCCGTACTCCTACGAGCAGTACTTC. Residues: CASSGGPYSYEQYF.

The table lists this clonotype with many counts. CDR3 protein: CSVAGGEETQYF. For the CDR3, the DNA is TGCAGCGTTGCCGGGGGTGAGGAGACCCAGTACTTC. The V and J genes are TRBV29-1 and TRBJ2-5; TRBD2 is a possible D gene (6 bases). V was clipped by 4 bases and J by 5 bases, with 11 bases between them. This CDR3 has 12 residues. Per germline, CDR1 SQVTM and CDR2 ANQGSEA.